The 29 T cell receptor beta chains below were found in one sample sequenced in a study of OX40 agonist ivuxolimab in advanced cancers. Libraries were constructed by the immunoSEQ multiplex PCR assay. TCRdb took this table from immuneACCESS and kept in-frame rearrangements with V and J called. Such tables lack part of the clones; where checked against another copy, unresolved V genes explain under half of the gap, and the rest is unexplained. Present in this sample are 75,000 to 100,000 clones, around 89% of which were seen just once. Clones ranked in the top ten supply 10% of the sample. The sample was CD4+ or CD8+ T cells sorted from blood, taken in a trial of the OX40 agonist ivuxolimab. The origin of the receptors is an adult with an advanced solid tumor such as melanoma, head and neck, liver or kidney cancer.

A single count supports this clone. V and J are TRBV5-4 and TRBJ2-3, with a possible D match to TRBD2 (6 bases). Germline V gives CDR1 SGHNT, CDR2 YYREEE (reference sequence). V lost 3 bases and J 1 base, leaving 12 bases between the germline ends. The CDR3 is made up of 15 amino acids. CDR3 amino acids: CASSWWGDGTDTQYF. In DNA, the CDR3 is TGTGCCAGCAGCTGGTGGGGGGATGGCACAGATACGCAGTATTTT.

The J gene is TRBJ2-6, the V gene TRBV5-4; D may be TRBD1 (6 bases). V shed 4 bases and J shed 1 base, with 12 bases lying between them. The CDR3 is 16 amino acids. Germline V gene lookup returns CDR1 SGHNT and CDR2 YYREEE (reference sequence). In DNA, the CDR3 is TGTGCCAGCAGCCAGTCAAGGGGGTCTGGGGCCAACGTCCTGACTTTC. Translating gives CASSQSRGSGANVLTF.

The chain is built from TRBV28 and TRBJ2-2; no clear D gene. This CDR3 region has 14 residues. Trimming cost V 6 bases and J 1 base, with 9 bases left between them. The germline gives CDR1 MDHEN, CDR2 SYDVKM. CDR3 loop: CASSIPLNTGELFF. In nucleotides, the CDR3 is TGTGCCAGCAGCATACCCCTGAACACCGGGGAGCTGTTTTTT.

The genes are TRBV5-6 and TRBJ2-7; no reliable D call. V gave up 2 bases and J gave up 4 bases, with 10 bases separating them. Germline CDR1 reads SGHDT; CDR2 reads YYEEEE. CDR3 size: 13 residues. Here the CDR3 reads CASSLGGPYEQYF. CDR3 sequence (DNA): TGTGCCAGCAGCTTAGGTGGACCTTACGAGCAGTACTTC.

CDR3 coding DNA: TGTGCCAGTAGTATCAGCGCGGGTAAAAATCAGCCCCAGCATTTT. Protein product: CASSISAGKNQPQHF. The chain combines TRBV19 with TRBJ1-5; D remains ambiguous. The V end lost 3 bases, the J end lost 4 bases, and 13 bases lay between the germline ends. CDR1 is LNHDA and CDR2 is SQIVND in the germline V gene (reference sequence). The CDR3 consists of 15 residues.

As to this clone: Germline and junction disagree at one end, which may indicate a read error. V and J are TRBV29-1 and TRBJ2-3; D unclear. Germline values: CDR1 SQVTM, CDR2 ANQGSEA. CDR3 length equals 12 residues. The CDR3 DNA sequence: TGCAGCGCTGAACTTCCGGGAGATACGCAGTATTTT. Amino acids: CSAELPGDTQYF.

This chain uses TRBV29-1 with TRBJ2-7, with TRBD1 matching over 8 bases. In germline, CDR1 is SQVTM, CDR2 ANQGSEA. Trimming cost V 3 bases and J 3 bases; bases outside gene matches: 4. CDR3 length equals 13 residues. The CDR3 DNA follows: TGCAGCGTTGATGGACAGGGTGGCTACGAGCAGTACTTC. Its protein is CSVDGQGGYEQYF.

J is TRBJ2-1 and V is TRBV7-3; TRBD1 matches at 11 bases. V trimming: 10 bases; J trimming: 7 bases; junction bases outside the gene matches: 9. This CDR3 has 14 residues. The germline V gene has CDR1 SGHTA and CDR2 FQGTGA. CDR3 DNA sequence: TGTGCCAACCCCCGGGACAGGGGGTTTAATGAGCAGTTCTTC. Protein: CANPRDRGFNEQFF. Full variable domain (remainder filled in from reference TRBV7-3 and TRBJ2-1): GAGVSQTPSNKVTEKGKYVELRCDPISGHTALYWYRQSLGQGPEFLIYFQGTGAADDSGLPNDRFFAVRPEGSVSTLKIQRTERGDSAVYLCANPRDRGFNEQFFGPGTRLTVL.

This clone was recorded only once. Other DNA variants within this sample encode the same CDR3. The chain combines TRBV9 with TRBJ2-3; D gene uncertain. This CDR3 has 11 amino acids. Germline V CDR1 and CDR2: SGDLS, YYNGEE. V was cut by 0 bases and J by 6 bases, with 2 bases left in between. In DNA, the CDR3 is TGTGCCAGCAGCGTAGGGGATACGCAGTATTTT. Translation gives CASSVGDTQYF.

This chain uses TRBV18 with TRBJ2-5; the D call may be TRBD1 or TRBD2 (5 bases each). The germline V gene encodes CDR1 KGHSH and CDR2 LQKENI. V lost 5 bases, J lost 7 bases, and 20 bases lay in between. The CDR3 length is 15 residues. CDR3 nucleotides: TGTGCCAGCTCAACCGGGCTTGGGGGAGATGGGACCCAGTACTTC. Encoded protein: CASSTGLGGDGTQYF.

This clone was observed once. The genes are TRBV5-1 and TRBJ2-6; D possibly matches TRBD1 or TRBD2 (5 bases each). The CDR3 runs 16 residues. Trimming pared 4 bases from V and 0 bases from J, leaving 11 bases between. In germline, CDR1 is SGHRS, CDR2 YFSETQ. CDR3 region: CASSPPGGSGANVLTF. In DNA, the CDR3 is TGCGCCAGCAGCCCACCTGGGGGCTCTGGGGCCAACGTCCTGACTTTC.

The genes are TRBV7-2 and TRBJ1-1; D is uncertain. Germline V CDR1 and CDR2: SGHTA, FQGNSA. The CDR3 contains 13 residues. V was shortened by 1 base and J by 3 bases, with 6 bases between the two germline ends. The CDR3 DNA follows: TGTGCCAGCAGCTTAGGTATGGACACTGAAGCTTTCTTT. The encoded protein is CASSLGMDTEAFF.

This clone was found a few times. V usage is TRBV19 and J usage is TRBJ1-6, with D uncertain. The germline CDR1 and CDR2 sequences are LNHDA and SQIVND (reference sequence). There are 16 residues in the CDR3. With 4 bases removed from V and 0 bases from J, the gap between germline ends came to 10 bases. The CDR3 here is CASSTGISSYNSPLHF. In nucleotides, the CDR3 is TGTGCCAGTAGTACGGGAATCAGCTCCTATAATTCACCCCTCCACTTT.

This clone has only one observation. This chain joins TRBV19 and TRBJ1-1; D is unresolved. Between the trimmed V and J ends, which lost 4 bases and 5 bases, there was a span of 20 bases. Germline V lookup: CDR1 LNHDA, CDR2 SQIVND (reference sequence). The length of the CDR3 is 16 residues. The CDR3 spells CASSSRTGKWETEAFF. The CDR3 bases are TGTGCCAGTAGTAGCCGGACCGGAAAATGGGAGACTGAAGCTTTCTTT.

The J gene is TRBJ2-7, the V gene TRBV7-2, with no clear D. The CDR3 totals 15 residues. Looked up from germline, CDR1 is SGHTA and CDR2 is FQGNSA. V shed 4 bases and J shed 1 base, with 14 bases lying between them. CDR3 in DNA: TGTGCCAGCAGCTCTAGTGTGGGTCAGTCCTACGAGCAGTACTTC. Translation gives CASSSSVGQSYEQYF.

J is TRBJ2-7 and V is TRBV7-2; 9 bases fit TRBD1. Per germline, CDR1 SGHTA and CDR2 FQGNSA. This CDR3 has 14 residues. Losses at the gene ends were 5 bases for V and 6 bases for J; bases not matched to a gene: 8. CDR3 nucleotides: TGTGCCAGCAGCGTCGGACAGGGGCGCTTCGAGCAGTACTTC. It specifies CASSVGQGRFEQYF. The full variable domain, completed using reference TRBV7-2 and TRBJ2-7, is GAGVSQSPSNKVTEKGKDVELRCDPISGHTALYWYRQSLGQGLEFLIYFQGNSAPDKSGLPSDRFSAERTGGSVSTLTIQRTQQEDSAVYLCASSVGQGRFEQYFGPGTRLTVT.

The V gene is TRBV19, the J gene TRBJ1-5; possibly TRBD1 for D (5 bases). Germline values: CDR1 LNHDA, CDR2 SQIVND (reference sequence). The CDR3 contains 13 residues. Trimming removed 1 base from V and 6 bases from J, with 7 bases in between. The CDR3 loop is CASSIAGPQPQHF. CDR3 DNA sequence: TGTGCCAGTAGTATAGCAGGGCCTCAGCCCCAGCATTTT. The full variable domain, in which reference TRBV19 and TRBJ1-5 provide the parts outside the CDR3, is DGGITQSPKYLFRKEGQNVTLSCEQNLNHDAMYWYRQDPGQGLRLIYYSQIVNDFQKGDIAEGYSVSREKKESFPLTVTSAQKNPTAFYLCASSIAGPQPQHFGDGTRLSIL.

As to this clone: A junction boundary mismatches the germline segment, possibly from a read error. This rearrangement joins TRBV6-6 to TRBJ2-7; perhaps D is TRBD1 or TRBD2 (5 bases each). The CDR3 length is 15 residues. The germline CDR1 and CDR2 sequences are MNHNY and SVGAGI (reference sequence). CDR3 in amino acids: CASSDSGTAHREQYF. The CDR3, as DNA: TGTGCCAGCAGTGACTCCGGGACCGCCCATCGGGAGCAGTACTTC.

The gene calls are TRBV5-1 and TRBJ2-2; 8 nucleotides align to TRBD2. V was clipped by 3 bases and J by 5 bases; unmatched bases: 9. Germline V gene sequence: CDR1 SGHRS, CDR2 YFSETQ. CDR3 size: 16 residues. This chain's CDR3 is CASSYPLAGQTGELFF. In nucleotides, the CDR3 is TGCGCCAGCAGCTACCCCCTAGCGGGCCAAACCGGGGAGCTGTTTTTT.

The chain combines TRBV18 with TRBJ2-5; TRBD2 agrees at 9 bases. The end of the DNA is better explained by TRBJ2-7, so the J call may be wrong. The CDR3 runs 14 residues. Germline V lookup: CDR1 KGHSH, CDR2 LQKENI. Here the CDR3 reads CASSPIAGEGEQYF. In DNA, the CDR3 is TGTGCCAGCTCACCAATAGCGGGAGAGGGCGAGCAGTACTTC.

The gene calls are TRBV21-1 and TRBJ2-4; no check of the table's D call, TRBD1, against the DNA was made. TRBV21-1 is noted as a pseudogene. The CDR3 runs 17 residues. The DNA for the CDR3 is TGTGCCAGCAATCGTAGGGGGCAATCACTAGCCAAAAACATTCAGTACTTC. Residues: CASNRRGQSLAKNIQYF.

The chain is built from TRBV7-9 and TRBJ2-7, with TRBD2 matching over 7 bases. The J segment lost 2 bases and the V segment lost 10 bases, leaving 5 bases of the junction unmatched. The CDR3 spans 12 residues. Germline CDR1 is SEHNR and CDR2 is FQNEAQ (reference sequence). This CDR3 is CATGDYTYEQYF. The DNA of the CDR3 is TGTGCCACCGGGGACTACACCTACGAGCAGTACTTC.

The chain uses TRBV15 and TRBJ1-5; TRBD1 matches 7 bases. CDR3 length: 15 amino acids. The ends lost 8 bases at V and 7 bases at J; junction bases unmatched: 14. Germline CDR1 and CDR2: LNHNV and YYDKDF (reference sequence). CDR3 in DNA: TGTGCCACCTCTGAGGCCGGGACAGCTGGACAGCCCCAGCATTTT. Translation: CATSEAGTAGQPQHF.

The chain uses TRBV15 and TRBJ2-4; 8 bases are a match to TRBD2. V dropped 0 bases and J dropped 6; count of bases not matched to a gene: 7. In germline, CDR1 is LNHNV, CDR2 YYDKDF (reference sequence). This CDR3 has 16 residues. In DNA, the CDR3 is TGTGCCACCAGCAGAGATCCACGGGAGGGCCGAAACATTCAGTACTTC. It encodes CATSRDPREGRNIQYF.

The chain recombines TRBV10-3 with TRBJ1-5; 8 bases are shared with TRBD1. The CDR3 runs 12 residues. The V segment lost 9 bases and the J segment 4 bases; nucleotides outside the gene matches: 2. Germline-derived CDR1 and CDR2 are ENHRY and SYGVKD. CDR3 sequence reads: CAMGQENQPQHF. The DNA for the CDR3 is TGTGCCATGGGACAGGAAAATCAGCCCCAGCATTTT.

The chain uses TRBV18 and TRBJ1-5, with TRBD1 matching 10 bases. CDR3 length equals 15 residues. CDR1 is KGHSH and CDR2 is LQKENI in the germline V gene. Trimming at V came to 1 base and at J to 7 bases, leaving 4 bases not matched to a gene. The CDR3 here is CASSPRQGALQPQHF. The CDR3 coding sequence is TGTGCCAGCTCACCACGACAGGGGGCATTACAGCCCCAGCATTTT. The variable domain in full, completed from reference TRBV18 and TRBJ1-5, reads NAGVMQNPRHLVRRRGQEARLRCSPMKGHSHVYWYRQLPEEGLKFMVYLQKENIIDESGMPKERFSAEFPKEGPSILRIQQVVRGDSAAYFCASSPRQGALQPQHFGDGTRLSIL.

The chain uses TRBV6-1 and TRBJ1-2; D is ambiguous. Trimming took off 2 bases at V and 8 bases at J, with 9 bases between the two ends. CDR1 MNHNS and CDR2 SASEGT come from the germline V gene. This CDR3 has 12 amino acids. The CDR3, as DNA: TGTGCCAGCAGTGAAACCGGGGAAGGCTACACCTTC. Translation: CASSETGEGYTF.

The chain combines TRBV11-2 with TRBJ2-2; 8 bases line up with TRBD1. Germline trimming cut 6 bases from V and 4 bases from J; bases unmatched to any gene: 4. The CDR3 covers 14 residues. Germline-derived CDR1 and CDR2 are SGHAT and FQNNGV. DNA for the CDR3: TGTGCCAGCAGACGGACAGGGACCACCGGGGAGCTGTTTTTT. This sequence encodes CASRRTGTTGELFF.

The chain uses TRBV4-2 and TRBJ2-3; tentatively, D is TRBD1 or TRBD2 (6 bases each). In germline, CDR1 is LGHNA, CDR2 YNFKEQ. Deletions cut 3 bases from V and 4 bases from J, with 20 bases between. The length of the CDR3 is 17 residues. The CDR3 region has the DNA TGTGCCAGCAGCCAGGGTCTGGGGGGCGGTCGGGCAGATACGCAGTATTTT. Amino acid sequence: CASSQGLGGGRADTQYF.